Below, one TCR beta chain is given with its context. With random hexamers, 0.5 to 1 ug RNA was reverse transcribed. TCRdb re-derived calls from the immunoSEQ multiplex PCR reads in MiXCR, one entry per CDR3 protein. The sample shows 200,000 to 250,000 distinct CDR3 sequences, 94% of them seen only once. The data were obtained in a study of CD8 T cells in Susac syndrome. This CDR3 has 13 amino acids. CDR1 and CDR2 from the germline V gene are DFQATT and SNEGSKA (reference sequence). Trimming left V 6 bases short and J 7 bases short, with 16 bases between. The source of this sequence is a human donor with Susac syndrome. Input material: CD4+ T cells from PBMCs. The chain links TRBV20-1 to TRBJ1-3; no clear D. The CDR3 loop reads CSAGADRLNTIYF. The DNA of the CDR3 is TGCAGTGCCGGTGCCGACCGGCTCAACACCATATATTTT.